One sample yielded the 12 T cell receptor beta chains listed below, sequenced in a study of blood T cells in healthy people across ages. Next came a second PCR, run for about 7 to 12 cycles, which used a sample-barcoded 5' primer along with a J-beta primer mix. TCRdb re-called the 5' RACE reads with MiXCR, one entry per CDR3 protein. The sample shows hundreds of thousands of distinct CDR3 sequences, about three fifths of them seen only once. The sequencing sample was made of blood. These TCRs come from a man younger than 40 in good health.

This clonotype was counted a few times. This chain uses TRBV7-9 with TRBJ1-6; no firm D call. This CDR3 region has 13 residues. The germline V gene encodes CDR1 SEHNR and CDR2 FQNEAQ (reference sequence). V shed 1 base and J shed 9 bases, with 7 bases lying between them. The CDR3 loop reads CASSLEGSSPLHF. The DNA for the CDR3 is TGTGCCAGCAGCTTAGAAGGTAGTTCACCCCTCCACTTT.

This chain uses TRBV20-1 with TRBJ2-4; 7 positions match TRBD2. The J call may be mistaken, given a closer DNA end match to TRBJ2-7. Germline CDR1 reads DFQATT; CDR2 reads SNEGSKA (reference sequence). This CDR3 spans 16 amino acids. Written as DNA, the CDR3 is TGCAGTGCTAGAGATCAGTGGCTAGCGGTGCCCTACGAGCAGTACTTC. This translates into CSARDQWLAVPYEQYF.

V usage is TRBV4-3 and J usage is TRBJ1-5; D uncertain. CDR3 size: 14 residues. The V gene lost 0 bases and the J gene lost 7 bases, with 10 bases spanning the gap. CDR1 and CDR2 (germline): LGHNA, YSLEER. CDR3 residues: CASSQDRGYQPQHF. The CDR3 DNA sequence: TGCGCCAGCAGCCAAGATCGGGGTTACCAGCCCCAGCATTTT.

The J gene is TRBJ2-1, the V gene TRBV28, with D maybe TRBD2 (6 bases). The J call may be in error: the DNA end matches TRBJ2-7 better. The CDR3 is made up of 16 amino acids. Per the germline V gene, CDR1 is MDHEN and CDR2 is SYDVKM. In nucleotides, the CDR3 is TGTGCCAGCAGCTCTAAACTAGCTGGGTCCTACAATGAGCAGTACTTC. This encodes CASSSKLAGSYNEQYF.

This clonotype occurred many times. The chain employs TRBV7-2 and TRBJ1-2; unclear D gene. Per the germline V gene, CDR1 is SGHTA and CDR2 is FQGNSA. Deletions cut 1 base from V and 8 bases from J, with 17 bases between. CDR3 length equals 15 residues. The CDR3 DNA is TGTGCCAGCAGCTTAGTCGAGGGCCTGGGTCGAGGCTACACCTTC. This sequence encodes CASSLVEGLGRGYTF.

This sequence joins TRBV28 and TRBJ2-3; 8 bases are a match to TRBD2. The junction had 12 bases not matched to a gene; V was cut back by 3 bases and J by 4 bases. There are 17 residues in the CDR3. Germline loops: CDR1 MDHEN, CDR2 SYDVKM. The CDR3: CASSFPPAGGTADTQYF. The CDR3 DNA reads as TGTGCCAGCAGTTTCCCACCGGCGGGAGGTACGGCAGATACGCAGTATTTT.

This clonotype was detected only a few times. This chain joins TRBV29-1 and TRBJ2-5; 7 bases are a match to TRBD2. V lost 5 bases to trimming and J lost 5 bases; unmatched junction nucleotides: 5. CDR1 is SQVTM, CDR2 ANQGSEA, per germline. The CDR3 covers 12 residues. The CDR3 protein is CSVNGEGETQYF. CDR3 sequence (DNA): TGCAGCGTTAACGGGGAGGGGGAGACCCAGTACTTC. The entire variable domain, with the rest obtained from reference TRBV29-1 and TRBJ2-5, is as follows: SAVISQKPSRDICQRGTSLTIQCQVDSQVTMMFWYRQQPGQSLTLIATANQGSEATYESGFVIDKFPISRPNLTFSTLTVSNMSPEDSSIYLCSVNGEGETQYFGPGTRLLVL.

This chain uses TRBV12-3 or TRBV12-4 with TRBJ2-7, with 8 bases lining up with TRBD1. This CDR3 is built from 17 residues. Trimming at V came to 2 bases and at J to 4 bases, leaving 13 bases not matched to a gene. The DNA of the CDR3 is TGTGCCAGCAGTTTACGGCGCGGACAGGGTTTACTTTACGAGCAGTACTTC. It specifies CASSLRRGQGLLYEQYF.

A few counts support this clonotype. The chain is built from TRBV5-1 and TRBJ1-1; 10 nucleotides match TRBD1. The V segment lost 3 bases and the J segment 4 bases; nucleotides outside the gene matches: 3. Germline V gene lookup returns CDR1 SGHRS and CDR2 YFSETQ. The CDR3 consists of 14 residues. The CDR3 nucleotides are TGCGCCAGCAGCTACGGACAGGGGGGCACTGAAGCTTTCTTT. Protein: CASSYGQGGTEAFF.

This chain joins TRBV12-3 or TRBV12-4 and TRBJ2-1; TRBD2 might be the D (5 bases). Deletions cut 3 bases from V and 5 bases from J, with 14 bases between. The CDR3 is made up of 15 amino acids. CDR3 in amino acids: CASSFASGGNNEQFF. The DNA of the CDR3 is TGTGCCAGCAGTTTCGCCAGCGGCGGCAACAATGAGCAGTTCTTC.

The chain couples TRBV7-2 to TRBJ1-6, with TRBD1 matching over 9 bases. The germline gives CDR1 SGHTA, CDR2 FQGNSA. The CDR3 covers 15 residues. J gave up 10 bases and V 4 bases, and 8 bases lay outside the gene matches. In DNA, the CDR3 is TGTGCCAGCAGCTCGGGACAGGGACGGTGGTCACCCCTCCACTTT. The encoded protein is CASSSGQGRWSPLHF.

The chain has TRBV20-1 and TRBJ1-2; D is unresolved. Germline values: CDR1 DFQATT, CDR2 SNEGSKA (reference sequence). V dropped 3 bases and J dropped 4 bases, with 12 bases sitting between them. This CDR3 is 13 amino acids long. CDR3 loop: CSASVVVAYGYTF. The CDR3 DNA follows: TGCAGTGCTAGCGTGGTCGTCGCCTATGGCTACACCTTC.